The 18 T cell receptor beta chains given below trace back to one sample, sequenced in a study of T cell responses to AZD1222 COVID-19 vaccine. Clones were sequenced by immunoSEQ multiplex PCR, and TCRdb holds only the in-frame ones, with some missing. The sample shows 100,000 to 150,000 clones, roughly 93% of them seen only once. The source material was peripheral blood, sampled 28 days after the second AZD1222 dose. Receptor source: an adult who received the AZD1222 COVID-19 vaccine.

The chain is built from TRBV6-1 and TRBJ2-7; D gene unclear. Trimming pared 1 base from V and 4 bases from J, leaving 11 bases between. The CDR3 is 14 amino acids. Germline CDR1 and CDR2: MNHNS and SASEGT. The CDR3 here is CASSEESLGYEQYF. CDR3 nucleotide sequence: TGTGCCAGCAGTGAAGAGTCGCTGGGATACGAGCAGTACTTC.

The rearrangement links TRBV6-6 to TRBJ2-7; no reliable D call. The V and J ends lost 0 bases and 7 bases respectively, with 7 bases between them. This CDR3 has 12 amino acids. The germline V gene has CDR1 MNHNY and CDR2 SVGAGI (reference sequence). CDR3 amino acids: CASSYSAGEQYF. CDR3 DNA: TGTGCCAGCAGTTACTCGGCAGGTGAGCAGTACTTC.

The chain combines TRBV9 with TRBJ2-7, with no clear D. V lost 3 bases to trimming and J lost 5 bases, with 6 bases between them. The CDR3 loop spans 11 amino acids. From germline, CDR1 is SGDLS and CDR2 YYNGEE. The CDR3 loop is CASSDLDEQYF. The DNA for the CDR3 is TGTGCCAGCAGCGACTTGGACGAGCAGTACTTC.

The rearrangement links TRBV28 to TRBJ1-2; D unclear. This CDR3 has 11 amino acids. Germline V gene data show CDR1 as MDHEN and CDR2 as SYDVKM. The ends were cut back, 10 bases at V and 0 bases at J, with 6 bases in the middle. CDR3 sequence (DNA): TGTGCCACCTTCTCTAACTATGGCTACACCTTC. Its translation is CATFSNYGYTF.

This chain joins TRBV29-1 and TRBJ1-5; D unresolved. Trimming stripped 5 bases from V and 3 bases from J, with 8 bases between. Germline CDR1 reads SQVTM; CDR2 reads ANQGSEA. The CDR3 sequence is 12 residues long. The CDR3 region is CSVSGPNQPQHF. CDR3 nucleotides: TGCAGCGTTTCGGGTCCCAATCAGCCCCAGCATTTT.

This clone occurred once. This chain links TRBV30 with TRBJ1-1, with D possibly TRBD1 on 6 matching bases. The CDR3 consists of 13 residues. Germline values: CDR1 GTSNPN, CDR2 SVGIG (reference sequence). V shed 7 bases and J shed 11 bases, with 23 bases lying between them. This chain's CDR3 is CAFSLGGANAAFF. Written as DNA, the CDR3 is TGTGCCTTTTCATTGGGGGGGGCGAATGCGGCTTTCTTT.

The rearrangement links TRBV5-6 to TRBJ2-7; 10 nucleotides line up with TRBD2. Germline trimming cut 0 bases from V and 0 bases from J; bases unmatched to any gene: 3. CDR1 is SGHDT and CDR2 is YYEEEE in the germline V gene. There are 16 residues in the CDR3. The CDR3, as DNA: TGTGCCAGCAGCTTGGAGGCTAGCGGGAGCTCCTACGAGCAGTACTTC. The encoded protein is CASSLEASGSSYEQYF.

J is TRBJ2-2 and V is TRBV21-1; TRBD1 is the table's D call and was not checked against the DNA. TRBV21-1 has pseudogene status. The CDR3 is 15 amino acids. The CDR3 DNA reads as TGTGCCAGCAGCAAAGGGGGGCAGAACACCGGGGAGCTGTTTTTT. Translation: CASSKGGQNTGELFF.

The chain links TRBV19 to TRBJ2-3, with 9 bases that match TRBD1. This CDR3 has 17 residues. Per the germline V gene, CDR1 is LNHDA and CDR2 is SQIVND (reference sequence). Unmatched junction bases numbered 11, after V lost 2 bases and J lost 5 bases. The CDR3 DNA reads as TGTGCCAGTAGTATAAGATACGGGACAGGGAGGGGAGATACGCAGTATTTT. Translation: CASSIRYGTGRGDTQYF.

V is TRBV6-5 and J is TRBJ2-1; D is possibly TRBD1 or TRBD2 (5 bases each). This CDR3 comprises 13 residues. Deletions cut 11 bases from V and 7 bases from J, with 18 bases between. The germline CDR1 and CDR2 sequences are MNHEY and SVGAGI. The CDR3 nucleotides read TGTGCCTCCCACCGGGACCTGGTAAATGAGCAGTTCTTC. It yields the protein CASHRDLVNEQFF.

The rearrangement links TRBV3-1 (or the pseudogene TRBV3-2) to TRBJ2-7; TRBD1 is a possible D gene (6 bases). In germline, CDR1 is LGHDT, CDR2 YNNKEL (reference sequence). V was trimmed by 4 bases and J by 4 bases, leaving 14 bases between them. This CDR3 contains 14 residues. Here the CDR3 reads CASSPRDKTYEQYF. DNA for the CDR3: TGTGCCAGCAGCCCCCGGGACAAAACATACGAGCAGTACTTC.

This chain links TRBV6-1 with TRBJ1-1; a weak D match, TRBD1 (6 bases). The germline gives CDR1 MNHNS, CDR2 SASEGT. Trimming took off 0 bases at V and 0 bases at J, with 11 bases between the two ends. The CDR3 runs 16 residues. CDR3 sequence reads: CASSEAGGALNTEAFF. CDR3 DNA sequence: TGTGCCAGCAGTGAAGCGGGGGGGGCACTGAACACTGAAGCTTTCTTT.

The chain employs TRBV4-2 and TRBJ1-2, with 7 bases fitting TRBD1. With 0 bases clipped from V and 6 bases from J, the junction kept 7 bases outside the gene matches. Germline loops: CDR1 LGHNA, CDR2 YNFKEQ. The CDR3 length is 15 residues. The CDR3, as DNA: TGTGCCAGCAGCCAAGATCGCAGGGGGAAAGATGGCTACACCTTC. It translates to CASSQDRRGKDGYTF.

This rearrangement joins TRBV28 to TRBJ2-1; 10 positions agree with TRBD2. Trimming took 6 bases from V and 9 from J; bases not matched to a gene: 8. This CDR3 has 14 amino acids. Germline values: CDR1 MDHEN, CDR2 SYDVKM. The CDR3 bases are TGTGCCAGCAGCGAGCCTAGCGGGAGTTTTGAGCAGTTCTTC. It codes for CASSEPSGSFEQFF.

As to this clone: Other DNA sequences within the sample encode an identical CDR3. V gene TRBV30 combines with J gene TRBJ2-1; D gene unclear. Germline V gives CDR1 GTSNPN, CDR2 SVGIG (reference sequence). The V end lost 3 bases, the J end lost 3 bases, and 6 bases lay between the germline ends. The CDR3 sequence is 12 residues long. The CDR3 reads CAWSVGYNEQFF. The DNA for the CDR3 is TGTGCCTGGAGCGTGGGCTACAATGAGCAGTTCTTC.

The chain recombines TRBV18 with TRBJ1-2; D is perhaps TRBD1 (6 bases). The V end was cut by 0 bases, the J end by 2 bases, with 7 bases between. Germline CDR1 and CDR2: KGHSH and LQKENI. The CDR3 is made up of 14 amino acids. The CDR3, as DNA: TGTGCCAGCTCACCACCCAGGGGAAACTATGGCTACACCTTC. This sequence encodes CASSPPRGNYGYTF.

This chain links TRBV3-1 (or the pseudogene TRBV3-2) with TRBJ1-1, with TRBD1 matching over 10 bases. This CDR3 contains 16 residues. In germline, CDR1 is LGHDT, CDR2 YNNKEL (reference sequence). V lost 6 bases, J lost 5 bases, and 12 bases stayed unmatched. The CDR3, as DNA: TGTGCCAGCAGACGACAGGGGGCGGTTTTGGGGACTGAAGCTTTCTTT. It is translated as CASRRQGAVLGTEAFF.

The gene calls are TRBV5-5 and TRBJ2-7; the D is unclear. This CDR3 is built from 12 residues. Germline CDR1 and CDR2: SGHKS and YYEKEE (reference sequence). The V and J ends lost 1 base and 9 bases respectively, with 11 bases between them. The CDR3 spells CASSLSPLGQYF. The CDR3 DNA sequence: TGTGCCAGCAGCTTGTCCCCACTTGGGCAGTACTTC.